The entry that follows covers one T cell receptor beta chain sequence. What it recognizes is unknown. The sample originates from a study of radiotherapy plus CTLA-4 blockade in lung cancer. Study summary: Objective response was observed in around a sixth of patients, and disease control in roughly 31%. Study findings and constraints: How blood T cell clones changed early, along with interferon-beta, reportedly forecast response best. Tumor-derived TCR clones expanded in blood after radiotherapy plus ipilimumab.

Profiling relied on immunoSEQ multiplex PCR, and the TCRdb table lists in-frame clones only, not all of them. The sample contains 47,000 or so clones, 80% to 90% of which appear only once. V was shortened by 1 base and J by 7 bases, with 11 bases between the two germline ends. This CDR3 comprises 14 residues. CDR1 is SNHLY and CDR2 is FYNNEI in the germline V gene. CTLA-4 blockade using ipilimumab, together with focal radiation, was received by patients with chemo-refractory metastatic non-small-cell lung cancer. The rearrangement uses TRBV2 and TRBJ2-1; D uncertain. Material: peripheral blood, obtained from a patient treated with radiotherapy plus ipilimumab. The sequence was collected from a human donor with non-small cell lung cancer whose response to radiotherapy plus ipilimumab could not be evaluated. The CDR3 loop reads CASSEVSISNEQFF. The CDR3 nucleotides read TGTGCCAGCAGTGAAGTATCTATATCGAATGAGCAGTTCTTC. Based on the CDR3 plus reference TRBV2 and TRBJ2-1, the full variable domain is EPEVTQTPSHQVTQMGQEVILRCVPISNHLYFYWYRQILGQKVEFLVSFYNNEISEKSEIFDDQFSVERPDGSNFTLKIRSTKLEDSAMYFCASSEVSISNEQFFGPGTRLTVL.